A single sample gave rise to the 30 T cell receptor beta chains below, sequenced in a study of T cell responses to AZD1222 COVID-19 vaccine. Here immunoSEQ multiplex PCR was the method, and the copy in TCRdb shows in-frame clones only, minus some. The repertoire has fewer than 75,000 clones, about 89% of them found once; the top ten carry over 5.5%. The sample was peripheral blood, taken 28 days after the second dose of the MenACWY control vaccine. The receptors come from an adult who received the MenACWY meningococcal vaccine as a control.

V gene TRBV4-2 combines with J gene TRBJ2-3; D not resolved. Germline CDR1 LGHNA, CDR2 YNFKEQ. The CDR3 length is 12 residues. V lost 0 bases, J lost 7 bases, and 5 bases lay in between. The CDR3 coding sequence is TGTGCCAGCAGCCAAGAGGGGAATACGCAGTATTTT. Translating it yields CASSQEGNTQYF.

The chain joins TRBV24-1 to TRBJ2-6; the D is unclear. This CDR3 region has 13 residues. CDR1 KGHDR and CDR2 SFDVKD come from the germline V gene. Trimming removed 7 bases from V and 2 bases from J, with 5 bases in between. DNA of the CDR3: TGTGCCACCAGGGGTACTGGGGCCAACGTCCTGACTTTC. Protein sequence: CATRGTGANVLTF.

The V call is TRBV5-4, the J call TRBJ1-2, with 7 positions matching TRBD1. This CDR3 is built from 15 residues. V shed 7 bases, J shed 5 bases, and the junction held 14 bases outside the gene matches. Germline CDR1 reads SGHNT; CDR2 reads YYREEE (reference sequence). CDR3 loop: CASGGYFGTDYGYTF. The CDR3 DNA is TGTGCCAGCGGCGGATATTTCGGGACAGATTATGGCTACACCTTC.

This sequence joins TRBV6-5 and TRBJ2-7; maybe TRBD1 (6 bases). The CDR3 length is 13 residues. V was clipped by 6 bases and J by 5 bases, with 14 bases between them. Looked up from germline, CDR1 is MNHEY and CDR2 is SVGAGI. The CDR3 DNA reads TGTGCCAGCAGCCTACAGGGTGGGAACGAGCAGTACTTC. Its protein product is CASSLQGGNEQYF.

DNA of the CDR3: TGTGCCAGCAGCACGCCACCCTCCCCGACATCACTTGGGACCCTCCACTTT. This codes for CASSTPPSPTSLGTLHF. The genes are TRBV7-9 and TRBJ1-6; D ambiguous. CDR1 is SEHNR, CDR2 FQNEAQ, per germline (reference sequence). There are 17 residues in the CDR3. Trimming removed 5 bases at V and 14 bases at J, with 28 bases between.

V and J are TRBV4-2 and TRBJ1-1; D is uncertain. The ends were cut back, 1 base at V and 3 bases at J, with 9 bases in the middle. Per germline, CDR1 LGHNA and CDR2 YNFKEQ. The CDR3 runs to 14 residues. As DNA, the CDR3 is TGTGCCAGCAGCCAAGGGACCCTGGACACTGAAGCTTTCTTT. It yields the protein CASSQGTLDTEAFF.

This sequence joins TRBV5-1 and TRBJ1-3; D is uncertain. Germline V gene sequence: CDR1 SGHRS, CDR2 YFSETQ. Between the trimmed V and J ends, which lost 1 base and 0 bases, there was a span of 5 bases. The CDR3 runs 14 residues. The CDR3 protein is CASSLRGSGNTIYF. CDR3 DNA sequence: TGCGCCAGCAGCTTGCGAGGCTCTGGAAACACCATATATTTT.

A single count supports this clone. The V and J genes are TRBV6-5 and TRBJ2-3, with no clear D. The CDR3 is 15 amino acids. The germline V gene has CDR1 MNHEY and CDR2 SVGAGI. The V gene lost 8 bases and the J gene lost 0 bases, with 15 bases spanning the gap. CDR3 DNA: TGTGCCAGCGTCGCTTCAGGCGCTAGCACAGATACGCAGTATTTT. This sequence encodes CASVASGASTDTQYF.

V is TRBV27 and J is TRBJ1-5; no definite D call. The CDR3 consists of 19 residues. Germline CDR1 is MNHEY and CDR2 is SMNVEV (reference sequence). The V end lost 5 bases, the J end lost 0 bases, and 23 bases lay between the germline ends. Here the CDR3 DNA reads TGTGCCAGCAGTGTTTCGGCCCTGGATCCTAAAAATAGCAATCAGCCCCAGCATTTT. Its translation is CASSVSALDPKNSNQPQHF.

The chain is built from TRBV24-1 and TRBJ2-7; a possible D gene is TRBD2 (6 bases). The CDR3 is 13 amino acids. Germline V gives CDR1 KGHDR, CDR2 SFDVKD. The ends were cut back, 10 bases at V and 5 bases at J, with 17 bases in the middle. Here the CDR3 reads CATAGTGGDEQYF. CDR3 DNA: TGTGCCACGGCGGGAACCGGAGGGGACGAGCAGTACTTC.

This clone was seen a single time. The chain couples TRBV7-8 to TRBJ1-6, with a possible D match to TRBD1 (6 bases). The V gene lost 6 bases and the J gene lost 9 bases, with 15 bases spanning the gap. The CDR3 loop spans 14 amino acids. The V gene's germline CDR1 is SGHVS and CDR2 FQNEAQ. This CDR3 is CASSNRVLGSPLHF. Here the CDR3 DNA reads TGTGCCAGCAGTAACAGGGTATTGGGTTCACCCCTCCACTTT.

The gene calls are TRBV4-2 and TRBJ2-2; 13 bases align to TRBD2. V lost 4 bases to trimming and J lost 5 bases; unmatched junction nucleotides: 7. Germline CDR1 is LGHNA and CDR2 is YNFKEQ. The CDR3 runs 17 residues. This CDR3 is CASSLLLAGGPTGELFF. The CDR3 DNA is TGTGCCAGCAGCCTGTTACTAGCGGGAGGGCCGACCGGGGAGCTGTTTTTT.

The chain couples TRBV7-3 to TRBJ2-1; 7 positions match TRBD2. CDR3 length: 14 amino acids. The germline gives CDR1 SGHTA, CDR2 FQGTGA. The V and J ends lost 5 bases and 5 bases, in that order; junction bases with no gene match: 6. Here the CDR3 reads CASSLSREHNEQFF. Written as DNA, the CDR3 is TGTGCCAGCAGCCTGTCGCGGGAGCACAATGAGCAGTTCTTC.

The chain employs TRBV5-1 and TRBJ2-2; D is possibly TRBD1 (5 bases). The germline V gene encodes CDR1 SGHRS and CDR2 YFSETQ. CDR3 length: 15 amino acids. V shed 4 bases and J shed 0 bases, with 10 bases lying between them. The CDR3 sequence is CASSLDNPNTGELFF. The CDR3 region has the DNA TGCGCCAGCAGCCTGGACAATCCGAACACCGGGGAGCTGTTTTTT.

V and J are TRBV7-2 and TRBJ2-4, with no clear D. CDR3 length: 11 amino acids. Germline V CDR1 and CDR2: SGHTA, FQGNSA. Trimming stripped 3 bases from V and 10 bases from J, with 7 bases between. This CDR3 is CASSFIDIQYF. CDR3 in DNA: TGTGCCAGCAGCTTTATCGATATTCAGTACTTC.

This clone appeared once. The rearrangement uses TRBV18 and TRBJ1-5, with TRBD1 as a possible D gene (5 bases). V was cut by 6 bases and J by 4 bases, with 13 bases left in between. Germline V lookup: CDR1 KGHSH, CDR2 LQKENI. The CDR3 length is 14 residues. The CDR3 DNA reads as TGTGCCAGCTCCCTGGGGCAGGGTAATCAGCCCCAGCATTTT. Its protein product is CASSLGQGNQPQHF.

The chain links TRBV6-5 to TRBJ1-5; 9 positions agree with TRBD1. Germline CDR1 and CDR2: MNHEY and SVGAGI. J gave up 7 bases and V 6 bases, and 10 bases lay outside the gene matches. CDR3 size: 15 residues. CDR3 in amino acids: CASRRGRDREQPQHF. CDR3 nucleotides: TGTGCCAGCAGAAGGGGCCGGGACAGGGAACAGCCCCAGCATTTT.

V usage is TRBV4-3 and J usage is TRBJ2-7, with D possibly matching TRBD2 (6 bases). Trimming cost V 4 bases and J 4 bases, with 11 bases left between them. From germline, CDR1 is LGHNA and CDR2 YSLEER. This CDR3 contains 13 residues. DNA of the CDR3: TGCGCCAGCAGCCGGGGGGAAAATTACGAGCAGTACTTC. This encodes CASSRGENYEQYF.

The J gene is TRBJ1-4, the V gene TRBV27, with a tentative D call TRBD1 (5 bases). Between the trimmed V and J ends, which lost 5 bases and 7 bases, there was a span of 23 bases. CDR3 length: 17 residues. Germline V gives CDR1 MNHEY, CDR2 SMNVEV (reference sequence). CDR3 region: CASSLYRTDAGGEKLFF. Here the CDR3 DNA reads TGTGCCAGCAGTCTGTATCGGACCGACGCGGGGGGTGAAAAACTGTTTTTT.

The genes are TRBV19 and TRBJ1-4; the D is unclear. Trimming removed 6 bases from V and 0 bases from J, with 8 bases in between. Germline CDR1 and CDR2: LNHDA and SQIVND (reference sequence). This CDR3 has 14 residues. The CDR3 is CASRGPATNEKLFF. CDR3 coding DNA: TGTGCCAGTAGAGGGCCGGCAACTAATGAAAAACTGTTTTTT.

The CDR3 sequence: CASSETGNYGYTF. The DNA for the CDR3 is TGTGCCAGCAGTGAGACAGGGAACTATGGCTACACCTTC. V usage is TRBV6-4 and J usage is TRBJ1-2; TRBD1 agrees at 7 bases. Losses at the gene ends were 3 bases for V and 2 bases for J; bases not matched to a gene: 0. The CDR3 is 13 amino acids. The germline CDR1 and CDR2 sequences are MRHNA and SNTAGT.

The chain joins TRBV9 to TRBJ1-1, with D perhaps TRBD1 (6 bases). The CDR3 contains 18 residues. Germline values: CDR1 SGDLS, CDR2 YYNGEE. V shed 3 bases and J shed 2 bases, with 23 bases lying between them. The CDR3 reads CASSEGWTETAKNTEAFF. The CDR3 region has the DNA TGTGCCAGCAGCGAGGGGTGGACAGAAACAGCGAAAAACACTGAAGCTTTCTTT.

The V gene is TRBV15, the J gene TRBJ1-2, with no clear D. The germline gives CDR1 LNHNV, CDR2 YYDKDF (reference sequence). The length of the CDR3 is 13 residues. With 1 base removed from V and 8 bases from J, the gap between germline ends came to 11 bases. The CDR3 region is CATSRGPAGGYTF. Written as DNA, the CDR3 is TGTGCCACCAGCAGAGGTCCTGCAGGAGGCTACACCTTC. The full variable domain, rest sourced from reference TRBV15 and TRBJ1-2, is DAMVIQNPRYQVTQFGKPVTLSCSQTLNHNVMYWYQQKSSQAPKLLFHYYDKDFNNEADTPDNFQSRRPNTSFCFLDIRSPGLGDTAMYLCATSRGPAGGYTFGSGTRLTVV.

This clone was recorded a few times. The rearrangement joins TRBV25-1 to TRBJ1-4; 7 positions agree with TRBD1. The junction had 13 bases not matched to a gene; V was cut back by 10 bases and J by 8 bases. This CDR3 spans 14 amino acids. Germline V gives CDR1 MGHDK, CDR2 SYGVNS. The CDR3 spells CATRDDRVEEKLFF. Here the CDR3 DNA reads TGTGCCACCAGAGACGACAGGGTGGAAGAAAAACTGTTTTTT.

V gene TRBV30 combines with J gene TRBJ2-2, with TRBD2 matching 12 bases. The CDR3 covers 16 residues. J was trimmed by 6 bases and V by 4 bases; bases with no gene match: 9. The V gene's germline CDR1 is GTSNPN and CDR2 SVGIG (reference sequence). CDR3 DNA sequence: TGTGCCTGGACCGGGCTAGCGGGAGGGCGCGCCGGGGAGCTGTTTTTT. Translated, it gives CAWTGLAGGRAGELFF.

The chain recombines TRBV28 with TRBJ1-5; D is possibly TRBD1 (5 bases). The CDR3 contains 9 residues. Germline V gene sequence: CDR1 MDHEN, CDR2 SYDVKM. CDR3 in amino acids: CAGGRPQHF. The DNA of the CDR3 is TGTGCTGGGGGTCGGCCCCAGCATTTT.

The CDR3 sequence is CASRTGTSGYNEQYF. The CDR3 DNA reads TGTGCCAGCAGAACCGGGACTAGCGGGTACAACGAGCAGTACTTC. This chain links TRBV28 with TRBJ2-7; 12 bases map to TRBD2. The CDR3 has 15 residues. V lost 6 bases and J lost 5; bases outside the gene matches: 8. Germline CDR1 MDHEN, CDR2 SYDVKM.

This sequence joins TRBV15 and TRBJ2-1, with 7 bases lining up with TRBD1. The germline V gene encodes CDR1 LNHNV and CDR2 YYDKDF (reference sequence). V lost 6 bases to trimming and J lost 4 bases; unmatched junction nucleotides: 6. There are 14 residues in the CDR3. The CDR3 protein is CATSSGTVYNEQFF. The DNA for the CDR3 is TGTGCCACCAGTTCCGGGACAGTTTACAATGAGCAGTTCTTC.

CDR3 DNA: TGTGCCAGCAGGAGCGGGACTCACACAGATACGCAGTATTTT. Its protein product is CASRSGTHTDTQYF. The V gene is TRBV6-5, the J gene TRBJ2-3; 7 bases fit TRBD2. The J segment lost 2 bases and the V segment lost 6 bases, leaving 5 bases of the junction unmatched. Germline CDR1 and CDR2: MNHEY and SVGAGI. The CDR3 has 14 amino acids.

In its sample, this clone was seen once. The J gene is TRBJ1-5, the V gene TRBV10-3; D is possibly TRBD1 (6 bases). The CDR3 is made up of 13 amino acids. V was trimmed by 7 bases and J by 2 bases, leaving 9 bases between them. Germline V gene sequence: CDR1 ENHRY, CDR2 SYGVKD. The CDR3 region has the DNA TGTGCCATCAACCGACAGGGCAATCAGCCCCAGCATTTT. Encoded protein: CAINRQGNQPQHF.